This T cell receptor beta chain was documented in a study of prognosis after radiotherapy for stage I lung cancer. Study in general: Patients received 3 to 5 SBRT fractions with a biologically effective dose of at least 100 Gy.

Starting from genomic DNA, TCR beta CDR3 was amplified through two-round multiplex PCR. Primers were specific to each TRBV and TRBJ gene in first-round PCR. TCRdb used MiXCR to reprocess the multiplex PCR reads, holding one entry per CDR3 protein. This sample has roughly 20,000 distinct CDR3 sequences; 55% occur once, and the top ten carry around 27%. Comment on this clonotype: It differs at one base from a far larger clone, so likely a read error.

The ends lost 7 bases at V and 5 bases at J; junction bases unmatched: 9. The length of the CDR3 is 14 residues. Germline CDR1 MNHNY, CDR2 SVGAGI (reference sequence). This chain connects TRBV6-6 to TRBJ2-7, with TRBD1 matching 9 bases. This clonotype was sampled from a donor aged 50 or older with non-small cell lung cancer. The material was PBMCs, obtained before or after stereotactic body radiation therapy (not recorded which). CDR3 DNA sequence: TGTGCCAGCATGCTGGGACAGGGTCTCCACGAGCAGTACTTC. As protein: CASMLGQGLHEQYF.